This T cell receptor beta chain stems from a study of PD-1 blockade in mismatch repair-deficient tumors. Notes on this clone: Other DNA variants within this sample encode the same CDR3.

Sequencing used immunoSEQ multiplex PCR; TCRdb keeps in-frame clones, though not all of them. The sample shows some 84,000 clones, 81% of them seen only once. Sample: peripheral blood, taken 12 weeks after starting pembrolizumab. This TCR was sampled from an adult with mismatch repair-deficient cancer.

The CDR3 DNA follows: TGTGCCAGCAGCTTTTCAGGTGGGGATGAGCAGTTCTTC. It is translated as CASSFSGGDEQFF. The chain employs TRBV7-2 and TRBJ2-1; D not resolved. V was cut by 3 bases and J by 8 bases, with 11 bases left in between. CDR1 is SGHTA, CDR2 FQGNSA, per germline. The CDR3 is 13 amino acids.